This passage covers 31 T cell receptor beta chains from one sample sequenced in a study of CD4+ T cells in melanoma. Data came from immunoSEQ multiplex PCR; TCRdb stores just in-frame clones and leaves some out. The table includes roughly 9,200 clones, around two thirds detected once. Material for sequencing was cells from a culture (not recorded whether cultured in vitro). The receptors stem from a human donor with melanoma.

Only a few counts were recorded for this clone. V gene TRBV2 combines with J gene TRBJ2-1; D unclear. V was cut by 7 bases and J by 8 bases, with 9 bases left in between. This CDR3 spans 11 amino acids. The germline V gene has CDR1 SNHLY and CDR2 FYNNEI. Here the CDR3 DNA reads TGTGCCAGCACCCTTACGCATGAGCAGTTCTTC. It yields the protein CASTLTHEQFF.

In its sample, this clone was seen a few times. The chain recombines TRBV6-6 with TRBJ1-1; D unclear. The CDR3 has 12 residues. The V and J ends lost 5 bases and 2 bases respectively, with 6 bases between them. Germline values: CDR1 MNHNY, CDR2 SVGAGI (reference sequence). DNA for the CDR3: TGTGCCAGCAGTCCCTCTAACACTGAAGCTTTCTTT. Translation gives CASSPSNTEAFF.

To note about this clone: Distinct nucleotide sequences in the sample also encode this CDR3. The chain recombines TRBV2 with TRBJ1-1, with TRBD1 matching over 7 bases. The CDR3 spans 11 residues. The V and J ends lost 6 bases and 7 bases, in that order; junction bases with no gene match: 2. CDR1 and CDR2 (germline): SNHLY, FYNNEI. The DNA of the CDR3 is TGTGCCAGCAGCAGGGGGGTTGAAGCTTTCTTT. It specifies CASSRGVEAFF.

The chain joins TRBV20-1 to TRBJ2-5; D gene unclear. The V gene lost 8 bases and the J gene lost 4 bases, with 11 bases spanning the gap. The CDR3 totals 11 residues. The V gene's germline CDR1 is DFQATT and CDR2 SNEGSKA (reference sequence). CDR3 bases: TGCAGTTTAGGAACGGCAGAGACCCAGTACTTC. This encodes CSLGTAETQYF.

This chain joins TRBV5-4 and TRBJ1-2, with 8 bases matching TRBD1. V lost 3 bases to trimming and J lost 8 bases; unmatched junction nucleotides: 12. Germline assignment: CDR1 SGHNT and CDR2 YYREEE (reference sequence). The CDR3 length is 15 residues. The CDR3 DNA sequence: TGTGCCAGCAGCTCTGGTTTGTCAGGGGGCAGCGGCTACACCTTC. Protein sequence: CASSSGLSGGSGYTF.

This chain connects TRBV14 to TRBJ2-2; tentatively, D is TRBD2 (5 bases). The CDR3 is 17 residues long. Trimming stripped 0 bases from V and 5 bases from J, with 16 bases between. Germline V CDR1 and CDR2: SGHDN, FVKESK. CDR3 nucleotides: TGTGCCAGCAGCCAAGATCTCTCGGGAAGAAGGACCGGGGAGCTGTTTTTT. Translated, it gives CASSQDLSGRRTGELFF.

This chain uses TRBV19 with TRBJ2-5, with D possibly matching TRBD1 (6 bases). V was trimmed by 7 bases and J by 3 bases, leaving 12 bases between them. The CDR3 is 13 amino acids. Germline loops: CDR1 LNHDA, CDR2 SQIVND (reference sequence). The CDR3 region has the DNA TGTGCCAGTAAAAGGTCAGGGGAAGAGACCCAGTACTTC. Translating gives CASKRSGEETQYF.

The rearrangement uses TRBV2 and TRBJ1-6; D call uncertain. CDR1 SNHLY and CDR2 FYNNEI come from the germline V gene. There are 16 residues in the CDR3. V lost 5 bases and J 4 bases, leaving 15 bases between the germline ends. CDR3 sequence reads: CASSRQSAYYNSPLHF. The CDR3 DNA follows: TGTGCCAGCAGTCGTCAGTCGGCTTATTATAATTCACCCCTCCACTTT.

This clone was detected a few times. V is TRBV6-5 and J is TRBJ2-7; 7 bases map to TRBD2. Trimming cost V 5 bases and J 6 bases; bases outside gene matches: 4. Germline CDR1 MNHEY, CDR2 SVGAGI. The CDR3 loop spans 12 amino acids. CDR3 DNA: TGTGCCAGCAGTAGCGGGGTGTTCGAGCAGTACTTC. It specifies CASSSGVFEQYF.

Judged by abundance, this clone is medium-sized. The V gene is TRBV2, the J gene TRBJ2-1; 12 nucleotides agree with TRBD2. Trimming at V came to 3 bases and at J to 6 bases, leaving 6 bases not matched to a gene. CDR1 and CDR2 from the germline V gene are SNHLY and FYNNEI. The CDR3 is 16 residues long. The CDR3 DNA reads TGTGCCAGCAGTGACGAAGGGACTAGCGGGCGCAATGAGCAGTTCTTC. As protein: CASSDEGTSGRNEQFF.

J is TRBJ2-3 and V is TRBV6-6, with TRBD2 identical over 11 bases. The germline CDR1 and CDR2 sequences are MNHNY and SVGAGI (reference sequence). With 8 bases clipped from V and 8 bases from J, the junction kept 3 bases outside the gene matches. This CDR3 is built from 12 residues. The CDR3 loop reads CASRLAGSTQYF. The CDR3 nucleotides are TGTGCCAGCCGACTAGCGGGGTCTACGCAGTATTTT.

This sequence joins TRBV5-5 and TRBJ1-4; no clear D gene. Trimming cost V 4 bases and J 8 bases, with 15 bases left between them. CDR3 size: 14 residues. Germline CDR1 and CDR2: SGHKS and YYEKEE (reference sequence). The CDR3 bases are TGTGCCAGCAGCCCGCTTGGGGAAGGCGAAAAACTGTTTTTT. It translates to CASSPLGEGEKLFF.

J is TRBJ2-3 and V is TRBV9; D gene ambiguous. Germline lookup yields CDR1 SGDLS and CDR2 YYNGEE. V was clipped by 3 bases and J by 0 bases, with 14 bases between them. The CDR3 loop spans 16 amino acids. In DNA, the CDR3 is TGTGCCAGCAGCGAAGGCGCCGGATCTAGCACAGATACGCAGTATTTT. Translated: CASSEGAGSSTDTQYF.

The CDR3 nucleotides read TGTGCCAGCAGTTTAGGCACCGCCCCTAATTCACCCCTCCACTTT. Its translation is CASSLGTAPNSPLHF. The chain joins TRBV27 to TRBJ1-6, with no clear D. The CDR3 totals 15 residues. Germline CDR1 and CDR2: MNHEY and SMNVEV (reference sequence). V gave up 2 bases and J gave up 6 bases, with 11 bases separating them.

The chain is built from TRBV13 and TRBJ2-1; tentative D call: TRBD2 (5 bases). V lost 5 bases and J 3 bases, leaving 8 bases between the germline ends. CDR1 PRHDT and CDR2 FYEKMQ come from the germline V gene (reference sequence). This CDR3 is 13 amino acids long. CDR3 in amino acids: CASSARDYNEQFF. Written as DNA, the CDR3 is TGTGCCAGCAGCGCCCGGGACTACAATGAGCAGTTCTTC.

The V gene is TRBV10-2, the J gene TRBJ1-4; 11 bases agree with TRBD1. Germline CDR1 and CDR2: WSHSY and SAAADI. CDR3 length: 14 amino acids. The junction had 1 base not matched to a gene; V was cut back by 8 bases and J by 2 bases. DNA for the CDR3: TGCGCCAGCTGGGACAGGGGGACTAATGAAAAACTGTTTTTT. Translation: CASWDRGTNEKLFF.

The chain combines TRBV5-1 with TRBJ1-2, with D tentatively TRBD1 (6 bases). CDR1 is SGHRS and CDR2 is YFSETQ in the germline V gene. This CDR3 spans 14 amino acids. Trimming removed 4 bases at V and 4 bases at J, with 14 bases between. CDR3 sequence: CASSQQGSGYGYTF. The CDR3, as DNA: TGCGCCAGCAGCCAACAGGGTTCCGGCTATGGCTACACCTTC.

V is TRBV7-8 and J is TRBJ2-2; D not resolved. Germline loops: CDR1 SGHVS, CDR2 FQNEAQ. The V gene lost 5 bases and the J gene lost 1 base, with 8 bases spanning the gap. The CDR3 runs 14 residues. CDR3 bases: TGTGCCAGCAGCGAGGCTAGGAACACCGGGGAGCTGTTTTTT. Protein: CASSEARNTGELFF.

The J gene is TRBJ1-6, the V gene TRBV4-2; TRBD1 is a possible D gene (5 bases). Germline V gene sequence: CDR1 LGHNA, CDR2 YNFKEQ. This CDR3 spans 15 amino acids. V lost 1 base to trimming and J lost 9 bases, with 13 bases between them. In DNA, the CDR3 is TGTGCCAGCAGCCAAGTGGGGGAAGGGGCTTCACCCCTCCACTTT. Translated: CASSQVGEGASPLHF.

This chain links TRBV7-7 with TRBJ2-2, with 13 bases lining up with TRBD2. This CDR3 has 17 residues. CDR1 and CDR2 (germline): SSHAT, FNYEAQ (reference sequence). Trimming at V came to 5 bases and at J to 2 bases, leaving 5 bases not matched to a gene. The chain's CDR3 is CASSQLAGGLNTGELFF. The DNA of the CDR3 is TGTGCCAGCAGCCAACTAGCGGGGGGGCTTAACACCGGGGAGCTGTTTTTT. Full variable domain (remainder filled in from reference TRBV7-7 and TRBJ2-2): GAGVSQSPRYKVTKRGQDVTLRCDPISSHATLYWYQQALGQGPEFLTYFNYEAQPDKSGLPSDRFSAERPEGSISTLTIQRTEQRDSAMYRCASSQLAGGLNTGELFFGEGSRLTVL.

CDR3 sequence reads: CASSQFSGGAYEQYF. As DNA, the CDR3 is TGTGCCAGCAGCCAATTCAGCGGGGGGGCCTACGAGCAGTACTTC. The rearrangement uses TRBV4-2 and TRBJ2-7; TRBD2 matches 10 bases. Germline V gene sequence: CDR1 LGHNA, CDR2 YNFKEQ. V trimming: 2 bases; J trimming: 2 bases; junction bases outside the gene matches: 3. The CDR3 length is 15 residues.

The chain uses TRBV6-5 and TRBJ2-7, with a tentative D call TRBD1 (5 bases). The germline CDR1 and CDR2 sequences are MNHEY and SVGAGI. V lost 7 bases to trimming and J lost 0 bases, with 16 bases between them. The CDR3 has 15 residues. The CDR3, as DNA: TGTGCCAGCATGGGAAGGGGATCAGGCTCCTACGAGCAGTACTTC. Protein: CASMGRGSGSYEQYF.

The chain joins TRBV6-1 to TRBJ2-3, with D maybe TRBD2 (5 bases). Germline CDR1 MNHNS, CDR2 SASEGT. The CDR3 sequence is 14 residues long. Trimming removed 6 bases from V and 9 bases from J, with 19 bases in between. The CDR3: CASSRSGGSNTQYF. The CDR3 DNA reads as TGTGCCAGCAGCCGCTCCGGAGGTAGCAACACGCAGTATTTT.

The rearrangement links TRBV18 to TRBJ2-5; D remains ambiguous. The CDR3 consists of 16 residues. Trimming removed 0 bases at V and 1 base at J, with 12 bases between. Germline values: CDR1 KGHSH, CDR2 LQKENI. Here the CDR3 reads CASSPPNGRPQETQYF. In DNA, the CDR3 is TGTGCCAGCTCACCACCCAACGGCCGACCCCAAGAGACCCAGTACTTC.

V is TRBV6-5 and J is TRBJ1-1; D is unresolved. Germline V CDR1 and CDR2: MNHEY, SVGAGI. Trimming took off 5 bases at V and 4 bases at J, with 11 bases between the two ends. The CDR3 has 13 amino acids. The CDR3 coding sequence is TGTGCCAGCAGTGAAGTCCGGGGCACTGAAGCTTTCTTT. It is translated as CASSEVRGTEAFF.

V is TRBV2 and J is TRBJ1-1; TRBD1 might be the D (5 bases). The CDR3 loop spans 13 amino acids. The germline CDR1 and CDR2 sequences are SNHLY and FYNNEI. Trimming cost V 4 bases and J 12 bases, with 18 bases left between them. For the CDR3, the DNA is TGTGCCAGCAGTGGTCGGTATGGGGGTTGGACTTTCTTT. Amino acid sequence: CASSGRYGGWTFF.

This chain connects TRBV7-3 to TRBJ1-2; D is ambiguous. The V end lost 3 bases, the J end lost 0 bases, and 5 bases lay between the germline ends. Germline CDR1 reads SGHTA; CDR2 reads FQGTGA. CDR3 length: 13 amino acids. This chain's CDR3 is CASSFLANYGYTF. As DNA, the CDR3 is TGTGCCAGCAGCTTTTTGGCTAACTATGGCTACACCTTC.

V is TRBV27 and J is TRBJ1-2, with 8 bases identical to TRBD1. V lost 4 bases and J lost 8; bases outside the gene matches: 9. This CDR3 spans 14 amino acids. Germline values: CDR1 MNHEY, CDR2 SMNVEV (reference sequence). CDR3 residues: CASSSRQGWFGYTF. CDR3 DNA sequence: TGTGCCAGCAGTTCACGACAGGGGTGGTTCGGCTACACCTTC.

To note about this clone: The same CDR3 can be traced to other DNA sequences in this sample. The chain combines TRBV5-4 with TRBJ2-5, with D perhaps matching TRBD2 (6 bases). Germline CDR1 SGHNT, CDR2 YYREEE (reference sequence). The CDR3 loop spans 14 amino acids. V lost 0 bases and J lost 1, with 7 bases in between. The CDR3 spells CASSLAGSQETQYF. Written as DNA, the CDR3 is TGTGCCAGCAGCTTGGCCGGGAGCCAAGAGACCCAGTACTTC.

The V call is TRBV9, the J call TRBJ2-3; TRBD1 is a possible D gene (5 bases). Trimming pared 0 bases from V and 6 bases from J, leaving 8 bases between. This CDR3 has 13 amino acids. Germline loops: CDR1 SGDLS, CDR2 YYNGEE. In nucleotides, the CDR3 is TGTGCCAGCAGCGTAGGTGGGGCCGATACGCAGTATTTT. Its protein product is CASSVGGADTQYF. The full variable domain, its missing parts supplied by reference TRBV9 and TRBJ2-3, is DSGVTQTPKHLITATGQRVTLRCSPRSGDLSVYWYQQSLDQGLQFLIQYYNGEERAKGNILERFSAQQFPDLHSELNLSSLELGDSALYFCASSVGGADTQYFGPGTRLTVL.

This clone was seen only a few times. The V gene is TRBV18, the J gene TRBJ1-1, with D unclear. The CDR3 runs 16 residues. Germline CDR1 is KGHSH and CDR2 is LQKENI. With 0 bases removed from V and 4 bases from J, the gap between germline ends came to 15 bases. CDR3 coding DNA: TGTGCCAGCTCACCACCAACGAGGGTACTGGGCACTGAAGCTTTCTTT. It encodes CASSPPTRVLGTEAFF.